The 16 T cell receptor beta chains listed next were all sequenced from one sample in a study of T-cell memory formation after mild COVID-19. Each CDR3 protein is one row after TCRdb ran MiXCR on the 5' RACE reads. The sample carries 250,000 to 350,000 distinct CDR3 sequences, 16% recorded once. Sequences were obtained from PBMCs or a T cell subset sorted from them (not recorded which). These receptors originate from a man aged 18 to 30 who had mild COVID-19 (a few samples of this study predate the infection). Cell type and time point are not known.

This chain links TRBV27 with TRBJ1-1, with 9 bases aligning to TRBD1. The CDR3 is 11 residues long. The V and J ends lost 6 bases and 10 bases, in that order; junction bases with no gene match: 3. Germline lookup yields CDR1 MNHEY and CDR2 SMNVEV (reference sequence). CDR3 sequence: CASRGQGPAFF. The CDR3 DNA follows: TGTGCCAGCAGGGGACAGGGTCCAGCTTTCTTT.

V usage is TRBV7-2 and J usage is TRBJ2-1; a possible D gene is TRBD2 (5 bases). Germline CDR1 reads SGHTA; CDR2 reads FQGNSA. The CDR3 runs to 14 residues. With 4 bases removed from V and 6 bases from J, the gap between germline ends came to 13 bases. The CDR3, as DNA: TGTGCCAGCAGCTGGACCGGGATCATCAATGAGCAGTTCTTC. It specifies CASSWTGIINEQFF.

This clonotype has more than one count but fewer than ten. This chain connects TRBV15 to TRBJ2-1; D possibly corresponds to TRBD2 (5 bases). The germline V and J ends were trimmed by 0 bases and 0 bases, with 9 bases remaining between them. The CDR3 sequence is 16 residues long. In germline, CDR1 is LNHNV, CDR2 YYDKDF (reference sequence). The CDR3 DNA reads as TGTGCCACCAGCAGAGATCCGGGGTACTCCTACAATGAGCAGTTCTTC. Translated, it gives CATSRDPGYSYNEQFF.

This clonotype was counted between two and nine times. The chain combines TRBV5-8 with TRBJ1-1; D not resolved. The V and J ends lost 2 bases and 0 bases respectively, with 8 bases between them. Per germline, CDR1 SGHTS and CDR2 YDEGEE. The length of the CDR3 is 14 residues. CDR3 region: CASSFGVLNTEAFF. As DNA, the CDR3 is TGTGCCAGCAGCTTCGGGGTTTTGAACACTGAAGCTTTCTTT.

This CDR3 is CAWSWTANAGELFF. The CDR3 DNA follows: TGTGCCTGGAGCTGGACAGCAAACGCCGGGGAGCTGTTTTTT. The chain employs TRBV30 and TRBJ2-2, with a possible D match to TRBD1 (6 bases). Looked up from germline, CDR1 is GTSNPN and CDR2 is SVGIG (reference sequence). The CDR3 covers 14 residues. Trimming left V 3 bases short and J 6 bases short, with 14 bases between.

There are a few counts of this clonotype. This chain links TRBV6-1 with TRBJ2-2; D perhaps matches TRBD2 (6 bases). Germline loops: CDR1 MNHNS, CDR2 SASEGT. The V and J ends lost 4 bases and 6 bases respectively, with 12 bases between them. This CDR3 is built from 14 residues. The chain's CDR3 is CASSVLAMAGELFF. As DNA, the CDR3 is TGTGCCAGCAGTGTACTAGCAATGGCCGGGGAGCTGTTTTTT.

The chain is built from TRBV30 and TRBJ2-7, with D possibly being TRBD2 (7 bases). The CDR3 sequence is 12 residues long. Trimming removed 0 bases at V and 7 bases at J, with 10 bases between. CDR1 and CDR2 from the germline V gene are GTSNPN and SVGIG (reference sequence). CDR3 in amino acids: CAWSVGGPEQYF. The CDR3 DNA is TGTGCCTGGAGTGTCGGGGGGCCGGAGCAGTACTTC.

V usage is TRBV5-4 and J usage is TRBJ2-3; D remains ambiguous. Per germline, CDR1 SGHNT and CDR2 YYREEE (reference sequence). The CDR3 extends over 16 amino acids. With 1 base removed from V and 5 bases from J, the gap between germline ends came to 17 bases. The CDR3 region has the DNA TGTGCCAGCAGCTTGAGCTCTAGTAGGTTGGGAGATACGCAGTATTTT. It yields the protein CASSLSSSRLGDTQYF. Full variable domain (remainder filled in from reference TRBV5-4 and TRBJ2-3): ETGVTQSPTHLIKTRGQQVTLRCSSQSGHNTVSWYQQALGQGPQFIFQYYREEENGRGNFPPRFSGLQFPNYSSELNVNALELDDSALYLCASSLSSSRLGDTQYFGPGTRLTVL.

This clonotype was detected a few times. V gene TRBV20-1 combines with J gene TRBJ2-5; tentatively, D is TRBD2 (6 bases). CDR3 length: 15 residues. With 0 bases removed from V and 6 bases from J, the gap between germline ends came to 17 bases. Germline V gene lookup returns CDR1 DFQATT and CDR2 SNEGSKA (reference sequence). DNA for the CDR3: TGCAGTGCTAGAGATAGTCTAGCAGGGAGGAAGACCCAGTACTTC. Translating it yields CSARDSLAGRKTQYF.

The rearrangement links TRBV5-1 to TRBJ2-1; 10 bases are shared with TRBD2. CDR3 length: 15 residues. The V gene's germline CDR1 is SGHRS and CDR2 YFSETQ. With V trimmed by 0 bases and J by 8 bases, 5 bases remained unmatched. The CDR3 sequence: CASSLAPSGGYEQFF. Written as DNA, the CDR3 is TGCGCCAGCAGCTTGGCGCCTAGCGGGGGCTATGAGCAGTTCTTC.

In this sample, this clonotype turned up many times. The rearrangement links TRBV4-2 to TRBJ2-5, with TRBD1 as a possible D gene (6 bases). In germline, CDR1 is LGHNA, CDR2 YNFKEQ. Trimming stripped 1 base from V and 5 bases from J, with 11 bases between. The CDR3 contains 14 residues. In nucleotides, the CDR3 is TGTGCCAGCAGCCAAGGGTACAGGGTGGAGACCCAGTACTTC. It codes for CASSQGYRVETQYF.

The sample holds many counts of this clonotype. This sequence joins TRBV5-1 and TRBJ2-7; D gene unclear. V lost 0 bases, J lost 4 bases, and 8 bases lay in between. Germline V gene data show CDR1 as SGHRS and CDR2 as YFSETQ. The CDR3 has 13 amino acids. The CDR3 spells CASSLAMGYEQYV. CDR3 nucleotides: TGCGCCAGCAGCTTGGCCATGGGATACGAGCAGTACGTC.

This clonotype was picked up many times. This chain joins TRBV5-1 and TRBJ1-2; D is unclear. Germline CDR1 SGHRS, CDR2 YFSETQ. The CDR3 consists of 16 residues. Trimming took off 0 bases at V and 0 bases at J, with 12 bases between the two ends. The CDR3 here is CASSLAGPPSNYGYTF. CDR3 coding DNA: TGCGCCAGCAGCTTGGCAGGCCCCCCTTCTAACTATGGCTACACCTTC.

This clonotype was seen a handful of times. This chain uses TRBV7-6 with TRBJ1-1; D is unclear. The CDR3 length is 12 residues. The V gene's germline CDR1 is SGHVS and CDR2 FNYEAQ. Trimming took off 4 bases at V and 7 bases at J, with 10 bases between the two ends. Here the CDR3 DNA reads TGTGCCAGCAGCTCTTCTGTCGGTGAAGCTTTCTTT. Its protein product is CASSSSVGEAFF.

The J gene is TRBJ2-1, the V gene TRBV29-1; D is perhaps TRBD1 (6 bases). V lost 7 bases and J lost 6, with 16 bases in between. CDR1 SQVTM and CDR2 ANQGSEA come from the germline V gene. CDR3 length: 13 residues. The CDR3 region is CSAWGQGGNEQFF. For the CDR3, the DNA is TGCAGCGCCTGGGGGCAAGGGGGCAATGAGCAGTTCTTC.

The chain recombines TRBV5-1 with TRBJ2-1; D is unresolved. Trimming pared 4 bases from V and 7 bases from J, leaving 12 bases between. The CDR3 runs 13 residues. CDR1 and CDR2 from the germline V gene are SGHRS and YFSETQ. The chain's CDR3 is CASSARLANEQFF. CDR3 sequence (DNA): TGCGCCAGCAGCGCCCGTTTGGCGAATGAGCAGTTCTTC.